Listed below are T cell receptor beta chains from one sample, sequenced in a study of T cell repertoires in cytomegalovirus infection. Their recognized antigens are unknown. MiXCR, applied by TCRdb to the reads, yields one record per CDR3 protein. The table includes some 800,000 distinct CDR3 sequences, 32% detected once. Material: cultured CD8+ T cells from PBMCs, obtained from culture after CMV antigen stimulation. These TCRs come from a human donor in good health (CMV status not recorded). Some clones in this sample may be carry-over from other donors' samples. CDR3s include the opening cysteine and the closing phenylalanine or tryptophan. D genes are given only for firm matches. Rows may omit the clone size; those that give it use once, few, many or a size class.

>NA|few|TRBJ2-5|TRBV7-8
CASSLRRVPETQYF
TGTGCCAGCAGCCTCCGCCGGGTCCCCGAGACCCAGTACTTC
>TRBD2|few|TRBJ2-3|TRBV27
CASNAGGTDTQYF
TGTGCCAGCAACGCGGGGGGAACAGATACGCAGTATTTT
>NA|few|TRBJ1-1|TRBV4-1
CASSPVGRGGEAFF
TGCGCCAGCAGCCCTGTTGGGAGAGGGGGGGAAGCTTTCTTT
>TRBD2|NA|TRBJ2-3|TRBV27
CASRKRGYSTDTQYF
TGTGCCAGCAGAAAGCGGGGGTATAGCACAGATACGCAGTATTTT
>NA|few|TRBJ2-1|TRBV6-2/TRBV6-3
CASSLEQYNEQFF
TGTGCCAGCAGTTTAGAACAGTACAATGAGCAGTTCTTC
>NA|NA|TRBJ2-2|TRBV15
CVTSGPLRGVDTGELFF
TGTGTCACCAGCGGACCCTTGAGGGGGGTGGACACCGGGGAGCTGTTTTTT
>NA|NA|TRBJ2-2|TRBV4-3
CASSQEFSRELFF
TGCGCCAGCAGCCAAGAGTTCTCTAGGGAGCTGTTTTTT
>NA|few|TRBJ2-3|TRBV4-1
CASSQGGTAPHTDTQYF
TGCGCCAGCAGCCAAGGCGGGACGGCCCCCCACACAGATACGCAGTATTTT
>NA|few|TRBJ2-5|TRBV6-1
CASSEELGETQYF
TGTGCCAGCAGTGAAGAATTGGGGGAGACCCAGTACTTC
>NA|NA|TRBJ1-5|TRBV19
CASSIDGPEQPQHF
TGTGCCAGTAGTATAGATGGGCCGGAGCAGCCCCAGCATTTT
>NA|few|TRBJ1-1|TRBV18
CASSPPTTEAFF
TGTGCCAGCTCACCACCGACCACTGAAGCTTTCTTT
>NA|few|TRBJ1-2|TRBV9
CASSVGGYGYTF
TGTGCCAGCAGCGTAGGCGGCTATGGCTACACCTTC
>NA|NA|TRBJ2-1|TRBV27
CASIRGGGRGEQFF
TGTGCCAGCATAAGGGGCGGTGGACGGGGTGAGCAGTTCTTC
>TRBD1|once|TRBJ2-5|TRBV14
CASSLLRTGAGETQYF
TGTGCCAGCAGCCTCTTAAGGACAGGGGCGGGAGAGACCCAGTACTTC
>TRBD1|few|TRBJ1-2|TRBV28
CASSIGDSYGYTF
TGTGCCAGCTCTATAGGGGACAGCTATGGCTACACCTTC
>NA|NA|TRBJ2-5|TRBV3-1
CASSQANQETQYF
TGTGCCAGCAGCCAAGCGAACCAAGAGACCCAGTACTTC
>TRBD2|few|TRBJ2-4|TRBV7-9
CASSQTGTSGGLAKNIQYF
TGTGCCAGCAGCCAAACCGGGACTAGCGGGGGTCTAGCCAAAAACATTCAGTACTTC
>TRBD1|NA|TRBJ1-1|TRBV4-1
CASSQFPDREFEAFF
TGCGCCAGCAGCCAATTTCCGGACAGGGAATTTGAAGCTTTCTTT
>TRBD2|NA|TRBJ2-2|TRBV5-6
CASSRTSGANTGELFF
TGTGCCAGCAGTCGGACTAGCGGGGCGAACACCGGGGAGCTGTTTTTT
>NA|NA|TRBJ1-1|TRBV29-1
CSDRVGGTEAFF
TGCAGCGACAGGGTTGGGGGCACTGAAGCTTTCTTT
>TRBD1|NA|TRBJ1-4|TRBV7-6
CASSLEPGQIEKLFF
TGTGCCAGCAGCTTAGAGCCGGGACAGATAGAAAAACTGTTTTTT
>TRBD2|NA|TRBJ2-3|TRBV12-3/TRBV12-4
CASTPPGGQPDTQYF
TGTGCCAGCACCCCTCCGGGGGGGCAGCCAGATACGCAGTATTTT
>NA|many|TRBJ1-6|TRBV6-1
CASSRPDGSSYNSPLHF
TGTGCCAGCAGTAGACCCGACGGGAGCTCCTATAATTCACCCCTCCACTTT
>NA|NA|TRBJ1-4|TRBV29-1
CSVTTASTNEKLFF
TGCAGCGTGACCACAGCCTCAACTAATGAAAAACTGTTTTTT
>TRBD1|NA|TRBJ1-2|TRBV12-3/TRBV12-4
CASSRQGVAYGYTF
TGTGCCAGCAGTCGACAGGGGGTAGCATATGGCTACACCTTC
>NA|NA|TRBJ2-3|TRBV4-1
CASGEFRVGTDTQYF
TGCGCCAGCGGGGAGTTCCGGGTTGGCACAGATACGCAGTATTTT
>NA|many|TRBJ1-4|TRBV7-8
CGAGRATNEKLFF
TGTGGCGCGGGACGAGCAACTAATGAAAAACTGTTTTTT
>TRBD1|few|TRBJ1-4|TRBV4-2
CASSQDSGTGTTNEKLFF
TGTGCCAGCAGCCAAGATTCCGGGACAGGGACAACTAATGAAAAACTGTTTTTT
>TRBD2|many|TRBJ2-3|TRBV7-7
CASSPTSGSDTQYF
TGTGCTAGCAGCCCGACTAGCGGCTCAGATACGCAGTATTTT
>NA|many|TRBJ2-5|TRBV7-2
CASSLDPEGTQYF
TGTGCCAGCAGCTTAGATCCCGAAGGGACCCAGTACTTC
>NA|many|TRBJ2-3|TRBV7-4
CASSLVSSEPSTDTQYF
TGTGCCAGCAGCTTAGTGTCGTCCGAACCTAGCACAGATACGCAGTATTTT
>TRBD2|few|TRBJ2-3|TRBV7-8
CASSLATSGGVNTQYF
TGTGCCAGCAGCTTAGCGACTAGCGGGGGGGTAAATACGCAGTATTTT
>TRBD2|few|TRBJ2-4|TRBV27
CASSLGLGAAGGLGNIQYF
TGTGCCAGCAGTTTAGGGCTGGGGGCCGCGGGGGGGCTCGGAAACATTCAGTACTTC
>NA|NA|TRBJ2-3|TRBV27
CASSFGNRPNTDTQYF
TGTGCCAGCAGTTTCGGTAACAGGCCGAACACAGATACGCAGTATTTT
>TRBD2|NA|TRBJ2-3|TRBV2
CASSVLAGGQDTQYF
TGTGCCAGCAGTGTACTAGCGGGGGGGCAAGATACGCAGTATTTT
>NA|NA|TRBJ2-5|TRBV20-1
CSAKRVPGETQYF
TGCAGTGCCAAGAGGGTTCCCGGAGAGACCCAGTACTTC
>NA|NA|TRBJ2-1|TRBV29-1
CSVEGLLNEQFF
TGCAGCGTTGAAGGCCTGCTAAATGAGCAGTTCTTC
>NA|NA|TRBJ2-7|TRBV10-3
CAISGGPSYEQYF
TGTGCCATCAGTGGAGGACCCAGCTACGAGCAGTACTTC
>TRBD1|few|TRBJ2-2|TRBV4-1
CASSRDPGQGYAGELFF
TGCGCCAGCAGCCGAGACCCGGGACAGGGGTACGCCGGGGAGCTGTTTTTT
>TRBD2|NA|TRBJ2-1|TRBV4-3
CASSQDWAGGDNEQFF
TGCGCCAGCAGCCAAGATTGGGCGGGGGGCGACAATGAGCAGTTCTTC
>TRBD2|few|TRBJ2-1|TRBV2
CASSVRGASYNEQFF
TGTGCCAGCAGTGTGCGGGGGGCTTCCTACAATGAGCAGTTCTTC
>NA|few|TRBJ2-2|TRBV6-1
CATNTGELFF
TGTGCCACCAACACCGGGGAGCTGTTTTTT
>TRBD2|NA|TRBJ2-7|TRBV4-1
CASSQDMGGGSYEQYF
TGCGCCAGCAGCCAAGATATGGGCGGGGGTTCCTACGAGCAGTACTTC